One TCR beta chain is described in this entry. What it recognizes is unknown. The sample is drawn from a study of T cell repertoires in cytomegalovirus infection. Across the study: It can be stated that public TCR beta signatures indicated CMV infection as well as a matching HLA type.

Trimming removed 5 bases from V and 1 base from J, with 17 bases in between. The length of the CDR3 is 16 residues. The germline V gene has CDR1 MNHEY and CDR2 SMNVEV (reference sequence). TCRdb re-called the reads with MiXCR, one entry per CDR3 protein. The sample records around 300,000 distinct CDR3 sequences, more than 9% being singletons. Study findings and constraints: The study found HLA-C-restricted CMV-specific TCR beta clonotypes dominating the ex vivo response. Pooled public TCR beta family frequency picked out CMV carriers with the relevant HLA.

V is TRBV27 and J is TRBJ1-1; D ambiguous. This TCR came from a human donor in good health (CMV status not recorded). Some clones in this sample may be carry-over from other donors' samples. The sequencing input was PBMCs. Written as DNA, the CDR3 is TGTGCCAGCAGTCCCTCCCCTCGTGGGTGGAACACTGAAGCTTTCTTT. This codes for CASSPSPRGWNTEAFF.